Listed here is a single T cell receptor beta chain. Its specificity is not known. The primer mix had 60 Vbeta and 13 Jbeta primers. Profiling relied on immunoSEQ multiplex PCR, and the TCRdb table lists in-frame clones only, not all of them. The sample lists roughly 260,000 clones; almost 85% were seen once. The data were obtained in a study of cytomegalovirus exposure and HLA in healthy donors. Study in general: There were fewer than 130 million unique TCR beta sequences, drawn from 150 million to 200 million T cells, in an earlier analysis. There were approximately 85 million unique TCRs (from HLA-typed donors) in an early data release.

CDR1 and CDR2 from the germline V gene are LGHNA and YSLEER. CDR3 length: 14 residues. Trimming stripped 0 bases from V and 4 bases from J, with 4 bases between. General observations from the study: Later on, an analysis found that several of the most significant clusters appeared to be linked to common viral pathogens, which included parvovirus B19. Many donors shared some public TCRs, even though most TCR sequences were rare.

Sequences were obtained from PBMCs. The chain joins TRBV4-3 to TRBJ1-6, with D hard to call. The clonotype was recovered from a woman aged 40 to 50 in good health and CMV-seropositive. CDR3 sequence (DNA): TGCGCCAGCAGCCAAGATCTTTATAATTCACCCCTCCACTTT. Translation gives CASSQDLYNSPLHF.